The sequence of this T cell receptor (beta chain) was determined in a study of T cell repertoires in cytomegalovirus infection. Study-level background: Researchers turned to recently identified HLA-C-restricted CMV epitopes as well as well-studied HLA-B-restricted ones. CMV infection plus the matching HLA type was flagged by public TCR beta signatures.

One entry per CDR3 protein results from TCRdb running MiXCR on the reads. The repertoire has nearly 700,000 distinct CDR3 sequences, approximately 33% of them found once; the top ten carry 15% to 20%. General observations from the study: People with CMV and the relevant HLA were identified by cumulative public TCR beta family frequency. HLA-C-restricted, CMV-specific TCR beta clonotypes were dominant ex vivo.

This clonotype was seen at least ten times. The antigen remains unidentified. This CDR3 contains 14 residues. Deletions cut 4 bases from V and 3 bases from J, with 12 bases between. The germline gives CDR1 LNHDA, CDR2 SQIVND (reference sequence). This clonotype was obtained from a human donor in good health (CMV status not recorded). Some clones in this sample may be carry-over from other donors' samples. V is TRBV19 and J is TRBJ1-1; D is possibly TRBD1 (5 bases). The source material was cultured PBMCs, sampled from culture after CMV antigen stimulation. The CDR3 bases are TGTGCCAGTAGTAAAAAGGGGTTTTACACTGAAGCTTTCTTT. Translation: CASSKKGFYTEAFF.